This paragraph reports one T cell receptor (beta chain). Its specificity is not known. This sample is drawn from a study of shared clonotypes between healthy human individuals. Overall study context: Per-donor plates numbered three CD4 naive, three CD4 memory, two CD8 naive and one CD8 memory.

Profiled with immunoSEQ multiplex PCR; TCRdb holds only in-frame clones, not every one. The sample yields roughly 680,000 clones, 72% seen once. V was trimmed by 4 bases and J by 1 base, leaving 12 bases between them. The CDR3 has 15 amino acids. Germline V gene data show CDR1 as SGHNT and CDR2 as YYREEE (reference sequence). Broader study findings: Sharing across several donors was seen in 4% to 5% of naive CD4 clonotypes. Investigators collected only blood, and repertoires in tissues likely differ. Generally, naive subsets came out with larger estimated richness than memory subsets.

The chain links TRBV5-4 to TRBJ2-1; D remains ambiguous. Sample: memory CD4+ T cells sorted from blood. The sample's subset: CD45RA-negative fraction. This receptor was taken from a woman in her 30s in good health. CDR3 DNA sequence: TGTGCCAGCAGCCGAACTGTAGAATCCTACAATGAGCAGTTCTTC. Translation gives CASSRTVESYNEQFF.